Listed here is a single T cell receptor beta chain. Its antigen is currently unknown. This entry comes from a study of STAT3 mutations in large granular lymphocyte leukemia. General study points: Every T-LGLL patient had at least one immunodominant TCRbeta clonotype.

TCRdb's copy holds only in-frame clones and misses some; the assay was immunoSEQ multiplex PCR. The table shows tens of thousands of clones, with approximately 86% occurring only once. The sample taken for sequencing was peripheral blood mononuclear cells. The sequence was obtained from a man aged 55 to 70 with T-cell large granular lymphocyte leukemia. Some clones in this sample may be carry-over from other donors' samples.

This chain's CDR3 is CASSQGGGSYGYTF. The DNA for the CDR3 is TGCGCCAGCAGCCAAGGAGGGGGCTCCTATGGCTACACCTTC. The V call is TRBV4-3, the J call TRBJ1-2; the match to TRBD1 covers 7 bases. CDR1 and CDR2 from the germline V gene are LGHNA and YSLEER. The CDR3 loop spans 14 amino acids. With V trimmed by 1 base and J by 4 bases, 3 bases remained unmatched.